The rows below give T cell receptor beta chains drawn from one sample of a study of T cell repertoires in cytomegalovirus infection. The antigens of these receptors remain unknown. One entry per CDR3 protein, called by TCRdb with MiXCR from the reads. The data show hundreds of thousands of distinct CDR3 sequences, 30% to 40% seen once. Sequences were derived from cultured PBMCs, sampled from culture after CMV antigen stimulation. The receptors here all came from a human donor in good health (CMV status not recorded). Some clones in this sample may be carry-over from other donors' samples. The CDR3 runs from the conserved cysteine through the conserved F or W. D genes are given only for firm matches. Clone size appears in some rows only: once, few, many, or a class for an expanded clone.

CDR3nt,CDR3aa,abundance,j_gene,d_gene,v_gene,len
TGTGCCTGGAGTGTACCCGACAGGCCCCAAGAGACCCAGTACTTC,CAWSVPDRPQETQYF,NA,TRBJ2-5,NA,TRBV30,15
TGTGCCAGCAGTTCGGGACCGAACCTCTATGGCTACACCTTC,CASSSGPNLYGYTF,few,TRBJ1-2,NA,TRBV27,14
TGTGCCAGCACCGAACTACCTCGCTCCTACAATGAGCAGTTCTTC,CASTELPRSYNEQFF,few,TRBJ2-1,NA,TRBV7-9,15
TGTGCCAGCAGCTCCAGCGGGGGAGCCTACGAGCAGTACTTC,CASSSSGGAYEQYF,few,TRBJ2-7,TRBD2,TRBV7-2,14
TGTGCCAGCACAGCACCTTACAATGAGCAGTTCTTC,CASTAPYNEQFF,NA,TRBJ2-1,NA,TRBV6-5,12
TGCGCCAGCAGCACGGGAAACAGGGGCGTCTACGAGCAGTACTTC,CASSTGNRGVYEQYF,NA,TRBJ2-7,TRBD1,TRBV5-1,15
TGTGCCAGCAGCCCAAGGGACAGGGGTATTTACAATGAGCAGTTCTTC,CASSPRDRGIYNEQFF,many,TRBJ2-1,TRBD1,TRBV7-2,16
TGTGCCAGCAGCAACTCCCCCCAAGAGACCCAGTACTTC,CASSNSPQETQYF,few,TRBJ2-5,NA,TRBV7-2,13
TGTGCCAGCAGCTCGGACACCTACTATGGCTACACCTTC,CASSSDTYYGYTF,NA,TRBJ1-2,NA,TRBV5-4,13
TGTGCCAGCGGAAGCCGAGGACTAGCGGGACCCCGTGGGGAGCTGTTTTTT,CASGSRGLAGPRGELFF,NA,TRBJ2-2,TRBD2,TRBV19,17
TGTGCCAGCAGCGTGGAGGCATCAGGAAACACCATATATTTT,CASSVEASGNTIYF,few,TRBJ1-3,NA,TRBV9,14
TGTGCCAGCAGCTTAGGATCTGGACTAGCGGGAAATGAGCAGTTCTTC,CASSLGSGLAGNEQFF,NA,TRBJ2-1,TRBD2,TRBV7-9,16
TGTGCCAGCAGATCCGGGACTAGCGGCCAAGATACGCAGTATTTT,CASRSGTSGQDTQYF,NA,TRBJ2-3,TRBD2,TRBV5-4,15
TGTGCCAGTCGAAAACCCCAGACGGGGAACACTGAAGCTTTCTTT,CASRKPQTGNTEAFF,NA,TRBJ1-1,NA,TRBV6-2/TRBV6-3,15
TGCAGCGTTGATTTGCAGTACTATGGCTACACCTTC,CSVDLQYYGYTF,NA,TRBJ1-2,NA,TRBV29-1,12
TGTGCCAGCAGCTTAGGTGCTCGGGGCGGTGAGTGGGAGACCCAGTACTTC,CASSLGARGGEWETQYF,NA,TRBJ2-5,NA,TRBV11-2,17